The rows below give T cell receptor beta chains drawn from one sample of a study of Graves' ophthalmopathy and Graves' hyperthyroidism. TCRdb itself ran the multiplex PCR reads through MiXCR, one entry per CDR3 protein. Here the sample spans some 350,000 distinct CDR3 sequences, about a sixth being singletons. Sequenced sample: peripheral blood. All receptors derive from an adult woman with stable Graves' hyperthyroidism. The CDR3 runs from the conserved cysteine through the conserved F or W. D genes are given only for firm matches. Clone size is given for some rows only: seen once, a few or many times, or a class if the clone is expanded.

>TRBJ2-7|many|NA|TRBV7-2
TGTGCCAGCAGCTTAGAATCTGGGTTGTACGAGCGGTACTTC
CASSLESGLYERYF
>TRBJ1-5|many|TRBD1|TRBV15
TGTGCCACCAGCAGAGATGGACAGGGGCAATCTCAGCCCCAGCATTTT
CATSRDGQGQSQPQHF
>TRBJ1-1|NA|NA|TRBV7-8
TGTGCCAGCAGCCAGGACCGAGAGAACACTGAAGCTTTCTTT
CASSQDRENTEAFF
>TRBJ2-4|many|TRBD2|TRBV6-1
TGTGCCAGCAGTGAACGACTGGGACTAGCGGGAGTAGAAGCCAAAAACATTCAGTACTTC
CASSERLGLAGVEAKNIQYF
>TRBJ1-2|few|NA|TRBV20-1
TGCAGTGCTAGAGAGGGCCCACAGAACTCCTATGGCTACACCTTC
CSAREGPQNSYGYTF
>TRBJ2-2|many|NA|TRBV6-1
TGTGCCAGCAGTGAGAGTCCAGAGAACACCGGGGAGCTGTTTTTT
CASSESPENTGELFF
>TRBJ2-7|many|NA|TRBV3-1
TGTGCCAGCAGTTACGTATCGCGGACCAGCTCCTACGAGCAGTACTTC
CASSYVSRTSSYEQYF
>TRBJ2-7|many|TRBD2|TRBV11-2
TGTGCCAGCAGCTCCGGACTAGCGGGAAATGTGGCCTACGAGCAGTACTTC
CASSSGLAGNVAYEQYF
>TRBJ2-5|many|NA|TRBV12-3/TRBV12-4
TGTGCCAGCAGTTTATTTCAAGAGACCCAGTACTTC
CASSLFQETQYF
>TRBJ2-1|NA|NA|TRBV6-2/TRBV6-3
TGTGCCAGCAGCCCTCCTGGAATAAGCTACAATGAGCAGTTCTTC
CASSPPGISYNEQFF
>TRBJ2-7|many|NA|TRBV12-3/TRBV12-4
TGTGCCAGCAGTTTAAGGGGAAAGGGGTCGGCAGAGCAGTACTTC
CASSLRGKGSAEQYF
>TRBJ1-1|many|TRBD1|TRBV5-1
TGCGCCAGCAGCTTCCAGGGGGGTGAAGCTTTCTTT
CASSFQGGEAFF
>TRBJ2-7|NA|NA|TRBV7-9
TGTGCCAGCAGCTTAATCACAGCCTCCAACTACGAGCAGTACTTC
CASSLITASNYEQYF
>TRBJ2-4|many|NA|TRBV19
TGTGCCAGTAGTATGTTCTCGGGGGTTGACAAAAACATTCAGTACTTC
CASSMFSGVDKNIQYF
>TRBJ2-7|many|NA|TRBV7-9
TGTGCCAGCAGTTTAGAAAACTACGAGCAGTACTTC
CASSLENYEQYF